Each of the 27 T cell receptor beta chains below was sequenced from the same sample in a study of cytomegalovirus exposure and HLA in healthy donors. A multiplex PCR was run with 60 Vbeta primers and 13 Jbeta primers. Data came from immunoSEQ multiplex PCR; TCRdb stores just in-frame clones and leaves some out. The sample holds roughly 140,000 clones, over 60% seen once. The sequenced sample was PBMCs. These receptors were obtained from a man aged 35 to 55 in good health and CMV-seropositive.

The genes are TRBV28 and TRBJ1-2; D is uncertain. V lost 6 bases, J lost 7 bases, and 15 bases lay in between. This CDR3 has 13 residues. In germline, CDR1 is MDHEN, CDR2 SYDVKM. The CDR3 loop reads CASRASGLFGYTF. CDR3 nucleotides: TGTGCCAGCAGGGCAAGCGGGCTATTTGGCTACACCTTC.

V is TRBV7-6 and J is TRBJ1-4; weak D call: TRBD1 (5 bases). The CDR3 consists of 12 residues. The ends were cut back, 4 bases at V and 12 bases at J, with 12 bases in the middle. CDR1 and CDR2 from the germline V gene are SGHVS and FNYEAQ. DNA for the CDR3: TGTGCCAGCAGCTCCTGGGGGGGGGAACTGTTTTTT. Amino acids: CASSSWGGELFF.

This sequence joins TRBV5-1 and TRBJ2-3; 14 bases agree with TRBD2. Germline CDR1 is SGHRS and CDR2 is YFSETQ. J lost 6 bases, V lost 4 bases, and 7 bases had no gene match. The CDR3 runs to 16 residues. Here the CDR3 DNA reads TGCGCCAGCAGCCCGCGACTAGCGGGAGGGGCGGATACGCAGTATTTT. Protein product: CASSPRLAGGADTQYF.

CDR3 in DNA: TGTGCCAGCAGCCCAGGAAATTCCAACTCTGGAAACACCATATATTTT. Protein product: CASSPGNSNSGNTIYF. This chain links TRBV7-2 with TRBJ1-3; the D is unclear. The ends were cut back, 5 bases at V and 0 bases at J, with 14 bases in the middle. The CDR3 covers 16 residues. CDR1 and CDR2 from the germline V gene are SGHTA and FQGNSA.

V gene TRBV28 combines with J gene TRBJ1-1; 8 positions agree with TRBD1. The CDR3 is 16 residues long. The V gene end was trimmed by 4 bases and the J gene end by 3 bases; junction bases not matched to a gene: 10. Germline-derived CDR1 and CDR2 are MDHEN and SYDVKM. The CDR3, as DNA: TGTGCCAGCAGTTCGCCGGGACAGGCGATTTACACTGAAGCTTTCTTT. Residues: CASSSPGQAIYTEAFF. The full variable domain, its missing parts supplied by reference TRBV28 and TRBJ1-1, is DVKVTQSSRYLVKRTGEKVFLECVQDMDHENMFWYRQDPGLGLRLIYFSYDVKMKEKGDIPEGYSVSREKKERFSLILESASTNQTSMYLCASSSPGQAIYTEAFFGQGTRLTVV.

The CDR3 spells CASSPMVAGGETQYF. Written as DNA, the CDR3 is TGTGCCAGCAGCCCGATGGTAGCGGGGGGAGAGACCCAGTACTTC. The chain links TRBV5-4 to TRBJ2-5, with TRBD2 matching over 10 bases. The CDR3 totals 15 residues. Germline CDR1 reads SGHNT; CDR2 reads YYREEE (reference sequence). Trimming took 4 bases from V and 4 from J; bases not matched to a gene: 7.

The chain is built from TRBV5-1 and TRBJ1-1, with D hard to call. The V gene's germline CDR1 is SGHRS and CDR2 YFSETQ. V lost 3 bases and J lost 4, with 10 bases in between. This CDR3 has 13 residues. The chain's CDR3 is CASSYLSGTEAFF. The CDR3 DNA sequence: TGCGCCAGCAGCTACCTAAGCGGCACTGAAGCTTTCTTT.

In its sample, this clone was seen a few times. V and J are TRBV28 and TRBJ2-2, with TRBD1 matching over 7 bases. Germline V gene sequence: CDR1 MDHEN, CDR2 SYDVKM. The CDR3 contains 14 residues. V lost 4 bases to trimming and J lost 8 bases; unmatched junction nucleotides: 7. CDR3: CASSSRQGAGELFF. CDR3 sequence (DNA): TGTGCCAGCAGTTCTAGACAGGGTGCGGGGGAGCTGTTTTTT.

Remarks on this clone: A far larger clone is just one base off, so this is likely a read error. This sequence joins TRBV7-2 and TRBJ2-7, with TRBD2 identical over 8 bases. Looked up from germline, CDR1 is SGHTA and CDR2 is FQGNSA. The CDR3 runs to 15 residues. CDR3 sequence (DNA): TGTGCCAGCAGATTAGGAACTAGCGGTACCTACGAGCAGTACTTC. This sequence encodes CASRLGTSGTYEQYF.

The chain uses TRBV6-6 and TRBJ2-7; possible D gene TRBD1, 6 bases. There are 13 residues in the CDR3. CDR1 is MNHNY, CDR2 SVGAGI, per germline (reference sequence). V dropped 10 bases and J dropped 7 bases, with 20 bases sitting between them. The CDR3: CATAGTSGLEQYF. CDR3 sequence (DNA): TGTGCCACCGCCGGGACATCAGGGTTAGAGCAGTACTTC.

J is TRBJ1-1 and V is TRBV30, with 8 bases lining up with TRBD1. CDR3 length: 12 residues. With V trimmed by 7 bases and J by 0 bases, 1 base remained unmatched. CDR1 and CDR2 from the germline V gene are GTSNPN and SVGIG (reference sequence). CDR3 sequence reads: CASDRVNTEAFF. The DNA of the CDR3 is TGTGCCTCGGACAGGGTGAACACTGAAGCTTTCTTT.

V and J are TRBV25-1 and TRBJ2-7; TRBD1 might be the D (5 bases). The CDR3 is 15 amino acids. In germline, CDR1 is MGHDK, CDR2 SYGVNS. V dropped 3 bases and J dropped 6 bases, with 18 bases sitting between them. The CDR3 sequence: CASSESGAGRGEQYF. The CDR3 coding sequence is TGTGCCAGCAGTGAGAGTGGGGCAGGGCGTGGCGAGCAGTACTTC.

The chain links TRBV28 to TRBJ2-5; 11 bases are a match to TRBD1. V was pared by 5 bases and J by 6 bases, with 11 bases of the junction left unmatched. Germline values: CDR1 MDHEN, CDR2 SYDVKM. The CDR3 is 16 residues long. CDR3 sequence reads: CASSSSRTGGGKTQYF. CDR3 bases: TGTGCCAGCAGTAGTTCCCGGACAGGGGGCGGAAAGACCCAGTACTTC.

CDR3 residues: CASSVELSGLAGVPLSGDEQFF. For the CDR3, the DNA is TGTGCCAGCAGCGTAGAATTGAGTGGACTAGCGGGAGTACCCCTCTCGGGGGATGAGCAGTTCTTC. The V call is TRBV9, the J call TRBJ2-1; 13 bases are shared with TRBD2. The J segment lost 8 bases and the V segment lost 0 bases, leaving 23 bases of the junction unmatched. Looked up from germline, CDR1 is SGDLS and CDR2 is YYNGEE. This CDR3 is 22 amino acids long.

This rearrangement joins TRBV5-8 to TRBJ2-7, with D possibly matching TRBD2 (6 bases). The CDR3 extends over 12 amino acids. Germline V CDR1 and CDR2: SGHTS, YDEGEE. The V and J ends lost 8 bases and 4 bases respectively, with 13 bases between them. The CDR3 loop is CARGDGGYEQYF. The CDR3 nucleotides are TGTGCCAGAGGGGACGGGGGATACGAGCAGTACTTC.

The rearrangement joins TRBV27 to TRBJ1-1; a possible D gene is TRBD1 (5 bases). V gave up 5 bases and J gave up 3 bases, with 16 bases separating them. CDR3 size: 15 residues. Germline loops: CDR1 MNHEY, CDR2 SMNVEV (reference sequence). The CDR3 bases are TGTGCCAGCAGTCCTACTCCAGGGTTGGACACTGAAGCTTTCTTT. Protein sequence: CASSPTPGLDTEAFF.

The chain has TRBV19 and TRBJ1-5; D uncertain. CDR1 LNHDA and CDR2 SQIVND come from the germline V gene (reference sequence). This CDR3 has 13 amino acids. The germline V and J ends were trimmed by 7 bases and 2 bases, with 9 bases remaining between them. CDR3 in amino acids: CASKAGGNQPQHF. The CDR3 nucleotides are TGTGCCAGTAAAGCGGGTGGCAATCAGCCCCAGCATTTT.

The V call is TRBV6-4, the J call TRBJ2-3; D may be TRBD1 (5 bases). There are 14 residues in the CDR3. V dropped 6 bases and J dropped 1 base, with 11 bases sitting between them. Germline-derived CDR1 and CDR2 are MRHNA and SNTAGT. The CDR3, as DNA: TGTGCCAGCAGGCCGACAGACCGCACAGATACGCAGTATTTT. Amino acid sequence: CASRPTDRTDTQYF.

The chain has TRBV19 and TRBJ1-3, with TRBD1 as a possible D gene (6 bases). The V gene's germline CDR1 is LNHDA and CDR2 SQIVND (reference sequence). The CDR3 consists of 13 residues. V was pared by 2 bases and J by 8 bases, with 10 bases between. The CDR3 sequence: CASSIQGTDTIYF. The CDR3 DNA reads as TGTGCCAGTAGTATACAGGGGACGGACACCATATATTTT. Variable domain in full (rest from reference TRBV19 and TRBJ1-3): DGGITQSPKYLFRKEGQNVTLSCEQNLNHDAMYWYRQDPGQGLRLIYYSQIVNDFQKGDIAEGYSVSREKKESFPLTVTSAQKNPTAFYLCASSIQGTDTIYFGEGSWLTVV.

The chain couples TRBV6-5 to TRBJ2-7; D not certain. This CDR3 is built from 13 residues. Germline CDR1 MNHEY, CDR2 SVGAGI. V dropped 4 bases and J dropped 4 bases, with 11 bases sitting between them. The CDR3 DNA reads as TGTGCCAGCAGTTTCTCTCCCGGGTACGAGCAGTACTTC. Protein sequence: CASSFSPGYEQYF.

The chain recombines TRBV30 with TRBJ2-7; 7 bases map to TRBD2. J was trimmed by 3 bases and V by 0 bases; bases with no gene match: 8. Germline assignment: CDR1 GTSNPN and CDR2 SVGIG (reference sequence). The CDR3 is 15 residues long. CDR3 in DNA: TGTGCCTGGAGTGTACTTGGGGGGGGACGCTACGAGCAGTACTTC. It codes for CAWSVLGGGRYEQYF.

Comments on this clone: The same CDR3 is also encoded by other DNA sequences in this sample. The rearrangement uses TRBV18 and TRBJ1-4, with 10 bases identical to TRBD1. Per germline, CDR1 KGHSH and CDR2 LQKENI. The CDR3 covers 14 residues. With V trimmed by 3 bases and J by 5 bases, 0 bases remained unmatched. This CDR3 is CASSPDRGNEKLFF. Here the CDR3 DNA reads TGTGCCAGCTCACCGGACAGGGGGAATGAAAAACTGTTTTTT.

V is TRBV7-9 and J is TRBJ1-1, with 11 bases aligning to TRBD1. With V trimmed by 5 bases and J by 5 bases, 7 bases remained unmatched. CDR1 and CDR2 from the germline V gene are SEHNR and FQNEAQ (reference sequence). The CDR3 covers 15 residues. The CDR3 reads CASSLGQGAKTEAFF. The CDR3 DNA reads as TGTGCCAGCAGCCTCGGACAGGGGGCAAAAACTGAAGCTTTCTTT.

The chain couples TRBV7-9 to TRBJ1-2, with D maybe TRBD1 (5 bases). Looked up from germline, CDR1 is SEHNR and CDR2 is FQNEAQ (reference sequence). Trimming took off 0 bases at V and 3 bases at J, with 11 bases between the two ends. The CDR3 has 15 amino acids. CDR3 residues: CASSLALEGDYGYTF. CDR3 in DNA: TGTGCCAGCAGCTTAGCGCTCGAAGGGGACTATGGCTACACCTTC. The full variable domain, with the rest looked up from reference TRBV7-9 and TRBJ1-2, is DTGVSQNPRHKITKRGQNVTFRCDPISEHNRLYWYRQTLGQGPEFLTYFQNEAQLEKSRLLSDRFSAERPKGSFSTLEIQRTEQGDSAMYLCASSLALEGDYGYTFGSGTRLTVV.

The chain carries TRBV19 and TRBJ1-2; 9 nucleotides align to TRBD1. V lost 6 bases and J lost 6; bases outside the gene matches: 11. Germline loops: CDR1 LNHDA, CDR2 SQIVND (reference sequence). This CDR3 region has 15 residues. CDR3 nucleotides: TGTGCCAGTAGCCTACAGGGGGCCGCTAGGGATGGCTACACCTTC. Protein: CASSLQGAARDGYTF.

This chain connects TRBV9 to TRBJ1-2, with TRBD1 matching 9 bases. The germline CDR1 and CDR2 sequences are SGDLS and YYNGEE. The CDR3 runs 14 residues. V lost 4 bases to trimming and J lost 8 bases; unmatched junction nucleotides: 9. The CDR3 spells CASSRTGTGYGYTF. The CDR3 DNA reads TGTGCCAGCAGCAGGACCGGGACAGGGTACGGCTACACCTTC.

The rearrangement links TRBV6-6 to TRBJ1-1; 8 nucleotides match TRBD1. The CDR3 is 13 residues long. Unmatched junction bases numbered 6, after V lost 5 bases and J lost 7 bases. Germline V gives CDR1 MNHNY, CDR2 SVGAGI (reference sequence). This CDR3 reads CASSPRQGHEAFF. The CDR3 DNA sequence: TGTGCCAGCAGTCCACGACAGGGGCATGAAGCTTTCTTT.